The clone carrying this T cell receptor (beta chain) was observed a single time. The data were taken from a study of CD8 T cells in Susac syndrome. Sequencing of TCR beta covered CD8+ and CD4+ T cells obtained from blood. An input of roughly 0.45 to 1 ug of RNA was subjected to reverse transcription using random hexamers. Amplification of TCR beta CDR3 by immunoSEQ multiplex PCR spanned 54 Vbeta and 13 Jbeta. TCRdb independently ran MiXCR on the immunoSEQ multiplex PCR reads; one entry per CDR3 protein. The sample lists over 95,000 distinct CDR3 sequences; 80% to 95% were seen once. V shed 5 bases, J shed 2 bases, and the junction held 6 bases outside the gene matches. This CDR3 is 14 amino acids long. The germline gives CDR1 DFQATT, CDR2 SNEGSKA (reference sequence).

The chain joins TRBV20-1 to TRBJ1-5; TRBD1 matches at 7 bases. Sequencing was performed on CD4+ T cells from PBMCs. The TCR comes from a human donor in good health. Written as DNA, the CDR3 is TGCAGTGCTTCAGGGGGTCTTGGCAATCAGCCCCAGCATTTT. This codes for CSASGGLGNQPQHF.